The 23 T cell receptor beta chains presented below share a single source sample, sequenced in a study of CD8 T cells in Susac syndrome. With random hexamers, reverse transcription was performed on about 0.5 to 1 ug of RNA. One entry per CDR3 protein, called by TCRdb with MiXCR from the immunoSEQ multiplex PCR reads. The table records roughly 190,000 distinct CDR3 sequences, about 94% of them present only once. Sequenced material: CD4+ T cells from PBMCs. The receptors shown here come from a human donor with Susac syndrome.

V and J are TRBV12-3 or TRBV12-4 and TRBJ2-1; 9 nucleotides agree with TRBD2. The J segment lost 1 base and the V segment lost 3 bases, leaving 4 bases of the junction unmatched. CDR3 size: 16 residues. The CDR3 loop reads CASSFGLAGSYNEQFF. In nucleotides, the CDR3 is TGTGCCAGCAGTTTTGGGCTAGCGGGATCCTACAATGAGCAGTTCTTC.

J is TRBJ1-5 and V is TRBV7-2, with D uncertain. This CDR3 comprises 14 residues. The V end was cut by 0 bases, the J end by 3 bases, with 6 bases between. Germline V gives CDR1 SGHTA, CDR2 FQGNSA. This chain's CDR3 is CASSLAGYNQPQHF. The CDR3 bases are TGTGCCAGCAGCTTAGCCGGGTACAATCAGCCCCAGCATTTT.

This clonotype is a singleton in its sample. The chain combines TRBV7-3 with TRBJ2-7; 11 bases line up with TRBD1. Unmatched junction bases numbered 14, after V lost 5 bases and J lost 2 bases. CDR3 length equals 18 residues. The germline V gene has CDR1 SGHTA and CDR2 FQGTGA. The CDR3 is CASSPGTGGPAIPYEQYF. The CDR3 DNA sequence: TGTGCCAGCAGCCCTGGGACAGGGGGACCTGCAATCCCCTACGAGCAGTACTTC.

This chain links TRBV14 with TRBJ2-7; no definite D call. V was trimmed by 0 bases and J by 2 bases, leaving 5 bases between them. The length of the CDR3 is 13 residues. CDR1 and CDR2 from the germline V gene are SGHDN and FVKESK. The CDR3 region has the DNA TGTGCCAGCAGCCAAGATGTGGCCTACGAGCAGTACTTC. This sequence encodes CASSQDVAYEQYF.

The V call is TRBV5-1, the J call TRBJ1-1, with D possibly matching TRBD1 (5 bases). Trimming took 2 bases from V and 1 from J, leaving 15 bases between them. The CDR3 runs 16 residues. Germline CDR1 is SGHRS and CDR2 is YFSETQ. The CDR3 nucleotides read TGCGCCAGCAGCTTAGAGTTGGGGCAGGGGAACACTGAAGCTTTCTTT. Its translation is CASSLELGQGNTEAFF.

The rearrangement links TRBV2 to TRBJ1-2; 7 bases map to TRBD1. This CDR3 is built from 15 residues. Germline V lookup: CDR1 SNHLY, CDR2 FYNNEI. Trimming removed 6 bases from V and 0 bases from J; junction bases left unmatched: 7. This chain's CDR3 is CASRTWDRPNYGYTF. CDR3 nucleotides: TGTGCCAGCAGGACCTGGGACAGACCTAACTATGGCTACACCTTC.

This chain uses TRBV3-1 with TRBJ1-6, with TRBD1 as a possible D gene (5 bases). Trimming took off 4 bases at V and 9 bases at J, with 19 bases between the two ends. Per the germline V gene, CDR1 is LGHDT and CDR2 is YNNKEL (reference sequence). The CDR3 extends over 16 amino acids. The CDR3, as DNA: TGTGCCAGCAGCCTATCAAACAGGCCCGCGGGTTCACCCCTCCACTTT. Amino acid sequence: CASSLSNRPAGSPLHF. The whole variable domain, filled in from reference TRBV3-1 and TRBJ1-6, reads DTAVSQTPKYLVTQMGNDKSIKCEQNLGHDTMYWYKQDSKKFLKIMFSYNNKELIINETVPNRFSPKSPDKAHLNLHINSLELGDSAVYFCASSLSNRPAGSPLHFGNGTRLTVT.

The chain recombines TRBV5-1 with TRBJ2-3; D is perhaps TRBD2 (5 bases). V was clipped by 0 bases and J by 2 bases, with 7 bases between them. CDR1 is SGHRS, CDR2 YFSETQ, per germline. The CDR3 runs 14 residues. CDR3 sequence reads: CASSLGLLTDTQYF. In DNA, the CDR3 is TGCGCCAGCAGCTTGGGACTACTCACAGATACGCAGTATTTT.

The chain uses TRBV30 and TRBJ2-3, with TRBD2 matching 12 bases. The CDR3 spans 16 residues. V was pared by 3 bases and J by 7 bases, with 11 bases of the junction left unmatched. CDR1 is GTSNPN and CDR2 is SVGIG in the germline V gene (reference sequence). In DNA, the CDR3 is TGTGCCTGGAGCGCTCTAGGGACTAGCGGGCCTAATACGCAGTATTTT. Translation: CAWSALGTSGPNTQYF.

The chain uses TRBV28 and TRBJ1-5; D remains ambiguous. The V end was cut by 2 bases, the J end by 3 bases, with 8 bases between. CDR3 size: 14 residues. The germline V gene has CDR1 MDHEN and CDR2 SYDVKM. As DNA, the CDR3 is TGTGCCAGCAGTTTACAGAGATACAATCAGCCCCAGCATTTT. This encodes CASSLQRYNQPQHF.

This chain uses TRBV29-1 with TRBJ2-3; 10 bases are shared with TRBD2. Germline loops: CDR1 SQVTM, CDR2 ANQGSEA. The J segment lost 5 bases and the V segment lost 5 bases, leaving 4 bases of the junction unmatched. The CDR3 consists of 13 residues. Written as DNA, the CDR3 is TGCAGCGTTCTAGCGGGGGAAGGAGATACGCAGTATTTT. This sequence encodes CSVLAGEGDTQYF.

Only one count was recorded for this clonotype. The genes are TRBV2 and TRBJ2-7; tentatively, D is TRBD1 (5 bases). This CDR3 has 15 amino acids. Trimming removed 1 base from V and 3 bases from J, with 13 bases in between. The germline gives CDR1 SNHLY, CDR2 FYNNEI. The CDR3 loop reads CASSEDRSQGYEQYF. CDR3 sequence (DNA): TGTGCCAGCAGTGAAGACAGGAGCCAGGGCTACGAGCAGTACTTC.

This rearrangement joins TRBV4-1 to TRBJ2-1, with D perhaps TRBD2 (5 bases). V dropped 1 base and J dropped 2 bases, with 9 bases sitting between them. The CDR3 totals 15 residues. The germline V gene has CDR1 MGHRA and CDR2 YSYEKL. CDR3 in amino acids: CASSQGGNTYNEQFF. Here the CDR3 DNA reads TGCGCCAGCAGCCAAGGAGGGAACACCTACAATGAGCAGTTCTTC.

V and J are TRBV12-3 or TRBV12-4 and TRBJ1-3; the D is unclear. The ends were cut back, 8 bases at V and 4 bases at J, with 6 bases in the middle. This CDR3 region has 11 residues. DNA for the CDR3: TGTGCCAGCGGCAGGGGAAACACCATATATTTT. It specifies CASGRGNTIYF.

The chain couples TRBV29-1 to TRBJ2-7, with TRBD2 matching over 10 bases. With V trimmed by 4 bases and J by 2 bases, 2 bases remained unmatched. The CDR3 covers 13 residues. CDR1 and CDR2 from the germline V gene are SQVTM and ANQGSEA. CDR3 coding DNA: TGCAGCGTTGGGACTAGCGGAACCTACGAGCAGTACTTC. Translation gives CSVGTSGTYEQYF.

V and J are TRBV29-1 and TRBJ1-1; D possibly corresponds to TRBD1 (5 bases). The CDR3 has 13 amino acids. Germline CDR1 and CDR2: SQVTM and ANQGSEA. Deletions cut 2 bases from V and 5 bases from J, with 12 bases between. CDR3 bases: TGCAGCGTTGAAAGGGGCCCGGGGACTGAAGCTTTCTTT. Protein product: CSVERGPGTEAFF.

The rearrangement links TRBV12-3 or TRBV12-4 to TRBJ2-5, with 13 positions matching TRBD2. Losses at the gene ends were 5 bases for V and 5 bases for J; bases not matched to a gene: 14. The CDR3 runs 18 residues. The CDR3 coding sequence is TGTGCCAGCAGTCCTACTAGCGGGGGGGCCCCCGGGAAGGAGACCCAGTACTTC. The encoded protein is CASSPTSGGAPGKETQYF.

V usage is TRBV20-1 and J usage is TRBJ2-3; 8 bases fit TRBD2. V lost 4 bases and J lost 2; bases outside the gene matches: 5. The CDR3 length is 14 residues. The germline CDR1 and CDR2 sequences are DFQATT and SNEGSKA (reference sequence). CDR3 residues: CSATGGGFTDTQYF. For the CDR3, the DNA is TGCAGTGCTACGGGGGGGGGATTCACAGATACGCAGTATTTT.

The CDR3: CASSSETSWDIQYF. Written as DNA, the CDR3 is TGTGCCAGCAGCTCAGAGACTAGTTGGGACATTCAGTACTTC. This chain links TRBV5-4 with TRBJ2-4; weak D call: TRBD2 (6 bases). Trimming pared 3 bases from V and 8 bases from J, leaving 15 bases between. Per germline, CDR1 SGHNT and CDR2 YYREEE (reference sequence). The CDR3 is 14 residues long.

The chain uses TRBV10-3 and TRBJ2-7; D is undetermined. Germline V gene lookup returns CDR1 ENHRY and CDR2 SYGVKD. This CDR3 contains 12 residues. V lost 3 bases to trimming and J lost 7 bases, with 10 bases between them. In nucleotides, the CDR3 is TGTGCCATCAGTGACGGTGTACGTGAGCAGTACTTC. Residues: CAISDGVREQYF.

The V call is TRBV7-9, the J call TRBJ2-2; 10 bases are a match to TRBD1. CDR3 size: 17 residues. With V trimmed by 4 bases and J by 6 bases, 11 bases remained unmatched. Germline lookup yields CDR1 SEHNR and CDR2 FQNEAQ (reference sequence). The CDR3 region is CASSSIVGTGVSGELFF. The DNA of the CDR3 is TGTGCCAGCAGCTCGATCGTTGGGACAGGGGTATCCGGGGAGCTGTTTTTT.

The CDR3: CASSYNPQPTSGVLGNEQFF. The CDR3 nucleotides are TGTGCCAGCAGTTACAACCCGCAACCGACTAGCGGGGTGCTTGGCAATGAGCAGTTCTTC. This sequence joins TRBV6-5 and TRBJ2-1; the match to TRBD2 covers 11 bases. V was pared by 2 bases and J by 6 bases, with 18 bases of the junction left unmatched. From germline, CDR1 is MNHEY and CDR2 SVGAGI. This CDR3 spans 20 amino acids.

This rearrangement joins TRBV29-1 to TRBJ1-1; TRBD1 matches 8 bases. CDR1 SQVTM and CDR2 ANQGSEA come from the germline V gene. Trimming took 4 bases from V and 4 from J; bases not matched to a gene: 8. The CDR3 is made up of 14 amino acids. CDR3 nucleotide sequence: TGCAGCGTTGGGACAGGGCCATCGGGCACTGAAGCTTTCTTT. It codes for CSVGTGPSGTEAFF.